This is a list of T cell receptor beta chains from one sample in a study of shared clonotypes between healthy human individuals. Data came from immunoSEQ multiplex PCR; TCRdb stores just in-frame clones and leaves some out. Among millions of clones listed, around 95% were seen once. Sample: naive CD4+ T cells sorted from blood. The receptors here all came from a man aged 18 to 29 in good health. Each CDR3 is given with its conserved first and last residue. The order of the fields is V gene, CDR3 protein.

TRBV10-3,CAIRSTDYNSPLHF
TRBV7-2,CASSSRQAAVNTEAFF
TRBV7-8,CASSRGRTEAFF
TRBV7-7,CASSGGQGLYGYTF
TRBV11-2,CASSLVSTSGTYNEQFF
TRBV7-9,CASSFRSDQETQYF
TRBV30,CAWRSSPRGDGYTF
TRBV29-1,CSVRQGKNYGYTF
TRBV10-3,CAISPGVSTETQYF
TRBV7-9,CASSSPNSNQPQHF
TRBV6-1,CASSDRAGFASPLHF